The next 9 T cell receptor beta chains were all read from a single sample in a study of lymphopenia after photon versus proton radiotherapy. Assay: immunoSEQ multiplex PCR; the TCRdb copy retains only in-frame clones and omits some. Of roughly 150,000 clones in the sample, around 85% are singletons; the top ten hold roughly 4.7%. The material was peripheral blood, obtained from a patient treated with photon-based radiotherapy. The source is a man in his forties or fifties with gastric cancer.

This clone has a single count. The rearrangement joins TRBV27 to TRBJ2-7, with 12 nucleotides matching TRBD1. CDR3 length equals 15 residues. The V segment lost 6 bases and the J segment 6 bases; nucleotides outside the gene matches: 9. The germline V gene has CDR1 MNHEY and CDR2 SMNVEV (reference sequence). CDR3 sequence: CASRPTPGQGAEQYF. DNA for the CDR3: TGTGCCAGCAGACCGACGCCGGGACAGGGGGCCGAGCAGTACTTC.

The chain uses TRBV7-9 and TRBJ1-4; 7 bases are a match to TRBD1. Germline V CDR1 and CDR2: SEHNR, FQNEAQ (reference sequence). CDR3 length equals 16 residues. The V segment lost 2 bases and the J segment 7 bases; nucleotides outside the gene matches: 10. The CDR3 DNA sequence: TGTGCCAGCAGCTTAACCGACAGGGTTGGAAGTGAAAAACTGTTTTTT. Its translation is CASSLTDRVGSEKLFF.

The J gene is TRBJ2-7, the V gene TRBV2; D not certain. CDR1 is SNHLY, CDR2 FYNNEI, per germline. V was shortened by 5 bases and J by 3 bases, with 11 bases between the two germline ends. This CDR3 is 13 amino acids long. The DNA for the CDR3 is TGTGCCAGCAGTCCCCGGGCGAACTACGAGCAGTACTTC. As protein: CASSPRANYEQYF.

The chain combines TRBV4-3 with TRBJ1-5, with a tentative D call TRBD1 (6 bases). Germline values: CDR1 LGHNA, CDR2 YSLEER. V lost 1 base and J 7 bases, leaving 11 bases between the germline ends. This CDR3 is built from 14 residues. CDR3 region: CASSQAGDKQPQHF. The CDR3 DNA is TGCGCCAGCAGCCAAGCAGGGGATAAACAGCCCCAGCATTTT.

The chain recombines TRBV7-2 with TRBJ2-1; TRBD2 matches 10 bases. The CDR3 contains 16 residues. The germline CDR1 and CDR2 sequences are SGHTA and FQGNSA. V lost 1 base, J lost 9 bases, and 9 bases stayed unmatched. In DNA form, the CDR3 reads TGTGCCAGCAGCTTAGAAGGGCTAGCGGGAGTGGGTGAGCAGTTCTTC. It codes for CASSLEGLAGVGEQFF.

The V call is TRBV7-2, the J call TRBJ1-1; maybe TRBD1 (5 bases). This CDR3 has 14 amino acids. Per germline, CDR1 SGHTA and CDR2 FQGNSA. V was cut by 2 bases and J by 1 base, with 8 bases left in between. The CDR3 DNA sequence: TGTGCCAGCAGCTTACAAGGGGCGAACACTGAAGCTTTCTTT. This sequence encodes CASSLQGANTEAFF. The complete variable domain, with remaining parts taken from reference TRBV7-2 and TRBJ1-1, reads GAGVSQSPSNKVTEKGKDVELRCDPISGHTALYWYRQSLGQGLEFLIYFQGNSAPDKSGLPSDRFSAERTGGSVSTLTIQRTQQEDSAVYLCASSLQGANTEAFFGQGTRLTVV.

The chain links TRBV6-5 to TRBJ2-1; D not certain. Germline V lookup: CDR1 MNHEY, CDR2 SVGAGI. Between the trimmed V and J ends, which lost 5 bases and 9 bases, there was a span of 11 bases. This CDR3 is 12 amino acids long. The CDR3: CASSPAIGEQFF. The DNA of the CDR3 is TGTGCCAGCAGTCCCGCCATTGGTGAGCAGTTCTTC.

With regard to this clone: A read error may produce the germline difference seen at one junction end. The V and J genes are TRBV28 and TRBJ1-4; D is unclear. Germline assignment: CDR1 MDHEN and CDR2 SYDVKM. The CDR3 spans 14 residues. The CDR3 bases are TGTGCCAGCAGATTATCGTGGACTAATGAAAAACTGTTTTTT. It translates to CASRLSWTNEKLFF.

The chain links TRBV6-6 to TRBJ2-7, with TRBD2 matching 10 bases. Germline values: CDR1 MNHNY, CDR2 SVGAGI (reference sequence). This CDR3 contains 15 residues. Trimming removed 2 bases from V and 2 bases from J; junction bases left unmatched: 3. The CDR3 reads CASSYRSGRAYEQYF. CDR3 bases: TGTGCCAGCAGTTACAGGAGCGGGAGGGCCTACGAGCAGTACTTC.